This T cell receptor (beta chain) originates from a study of STAT5B mutations in CD4+ large granular lymphocyte leukemia (dated by TCRdb to between 2021 and 2024). For the wider study: Among the healthy controls, the CDR3 'QG' motif was associated with a particular HLA allele. Flow cytometry on FACSCanto II or FACSVerse showed that the purified fractions were more than 95% pure among lymphocytes. The study compared the TCRbeta repertoires of patients with CD4+ T-cell large granular lymphocyte leukemia against those of healthy blood donors. Paper-wide results and their limitations: Main leukemic clonotypes were private to each patient, although roughly 26% appeared at low frequency in other patients' non-leukemic repertoires. Data were not HLA-matched; higher clonality in CD4+ versus CD8+ T-LGLL could reflect the relatively small sample size. CD4-sorted patient repertoires appeared more clonal than healthy CD4+ repertoires, and this difference persisted after removing the putative leukemic clones. TRBV06-family usage was enriched among the top patient clones (8/27) compared with healthy controls (2/35).

The healthy control group was made up of more than 35 blood donors, and the Finnish Red Cross blood service supplied their buffy coats. All TCR-sequenced material derived from peripheral blood: patient blood samples and healthy donor buffy coats. Ficoll-Hypaque gradient centrifugation was used to isolate peripheral blood mononuclear cells. CD4+ cells were purified magnetically from the buffy coats of healthy controls. Genomic DNA was extracted using the Gentra Puregene Cell and Tissue kit, and a Qubit 2.0 fluorometer was used to quantify it. The immunoSEQ assay at survey resolution was used to sequence TCRbeta rearrangements from genomic DNA. As for how the authors treated the data: A lowest detectable productive clonotype frequency of 2.59 x 10-5 was observed in the TCR sequencing data. Analyses included only productive TCRbeta rearrangements, meaning complete and in-frame sequences. Simpson clonality, calculated in the immunoSEQ Analyzer version 3.0, was used as the measure of sample clonality. Clones were categorized by frequency as very rare, small, medium, large (1-20%) or hyperexpanded (>20%). Generation probabilities were estimated with OLGA 1.2.3, V-gene circos plots were made with VDJtools, specificities were searched in VDJdb, and CDR3 motifs were identified with GLIPH. In its TCRdb copy, this immuneACCESS table keeps in-frame sequences only and misses some clones. Where compared with another copy, unresolved V genes explain less than half of these, and the others have no known cause. D and trimming come from the DNA, and the V and J calls and clone size come from that table. This sample gives approximately 52,000 clones in total; 70% of them show up just once. About 1.5% of the sample rests with the top ten.

With regard to this clone: Its recognized antigen is unknown. No much larger clone is present one base from it, and per-base qualities are unavailable.

The CDR3 measures 16 amino acids from cysteine to phenylalanine. The sequence is cut down to CDR3 DNA, 48 bases in frame from base 1. The germline V gene encodes CDR1 SEHNR and CDR2 FQNEAQ (reference sequence). V has 0 bases trimmed and J has 8 bases trimmed; junction bases matching no gene number 11. The sample taken for sequencing was CD4+ T cells from blood buffy coats. Recombination connected TRBV7-9 to TRBJ1-2, and 8 bases in between align with TRBD1. This TCR derives from a human donor in good health. The DNA reads TGTGCCAGCAGCTTAGCCGGGACAGGACTCCAGGGGGGCTACACCTTC. Translated, it reads CASSLAGTGLQGGYTF.